These T cell receptor beta chains were read from a single sample in a study of cytomegalovirus exposure and HLA in healthy donors. Profiled with immunoSEQ multiplex PCR; TCRdb holds only in-frame clones, not every one. Among 150,000 to 200,000 clones listed, around 85% were seen once. Sequenced: PBMCs. Source of these receptors: a boy younger than 10 in good health and CMV-seronegative. CDR3s include the opening cysteine and the closing phenylalanine or tryptophan. A D gene is named only where the DNA matches it firmly. For some rows the clone size is stated as once, few or many, or as a class when expanded; others skip it.

V	D	J	size	CDR3	DNA
TRBV7-2	.	TRBJ1-1	few	CASSFGGLSTEAFF	TGTGCCAGCAGCTTCGGGGGGCTGAGCACTGAAGCTTTCTTT
TRBV28	TRBD2	TRBJ2-1	.	CASTREGMTSYNEQFF	TGTGCCAGCACGAGGGAGGGGATGACCTCCTACAATGAGCAGTTCTTC
TRBV29-1	TRBD1	TRBJ2-1	.	CSVEDGQGVASGRYNEQFF	TGCAGCGTTGAAGATGGACAGGGGGTGGCTAGCGGGCGCTACAATGAGCAGTTCTTC
TRBV11-2	.	TRBJ2-3	.	CASSALWGGSPDTQYF	TGTGCCAGCAGCGCACTTTGGGGGGGCAGCCCAGATACGCAGTATTTT
TRBV9	.	TRBJ2-6	once	CASSATGSGANVLTF	TGTGCCAGCAGCGCGACAGGCTCTGGGGCCAACGTCCTGACTTTC
TRBV6-1	TRBD1	TRBJ2-1	.	CASSEDRGIGFDEQFF	TGTGCCAGCAGTGAAGACAGGGGTATAGGTTTCGATGAGCAGTTCTTC
TRBV13	.	TRBJ1-2	once	CASSLGGDGYTF	TGTGCCAGCAGCTTGGGGGGAGATGGCTACACCTTC
TRBV10-3	.	TRBJ1-1	.	CAISPAGIMNTEAFF	TGTGCCATCAGCCCTGCAGGGATTATGAACACTGAAGCTTTCTTT
TRBV30	.	TRBJ1-1	.	CAWSVGALITEAFF	TGTGCCTGGAGTGTAGGAGCCCTAATCACTGAAGCTTTCTTT
TRBV29-1	.	TRBJ2-7	.	CSVVTEVIGQYF	TGCAGCGTTGTCACCGAGGTCATAGGGCAGTACTTC
TRBV15	.	TRBJ1-6	.	CATSSRRGGGYSPLHF	TGTGCCACCAGCAGCCGCCGAGGAGGCGGCTATTCACCCCTCCACTTT
TRBV4-1	.	TRBJ2-5	.	CASSPRWPATGNQETQYF	TGCGCCAGCAGCCCCAGGTGGCCTGCGACAGGTAACCAAGAGACCCAGTACTTC
TRBV27	.	TRBJ2-7	.	CASSYREGREQYF	TGTGCCAGCAGTTATCGGGAAGGGAGGGAGCAGTACTTC
TRBV19	.	TRBJ1-5	.	CASSIAGGLGQPQHF	TGTGCCAGTAGTATAGCGGGGGGGCTTGGTCAGCCCCAGCATTTT